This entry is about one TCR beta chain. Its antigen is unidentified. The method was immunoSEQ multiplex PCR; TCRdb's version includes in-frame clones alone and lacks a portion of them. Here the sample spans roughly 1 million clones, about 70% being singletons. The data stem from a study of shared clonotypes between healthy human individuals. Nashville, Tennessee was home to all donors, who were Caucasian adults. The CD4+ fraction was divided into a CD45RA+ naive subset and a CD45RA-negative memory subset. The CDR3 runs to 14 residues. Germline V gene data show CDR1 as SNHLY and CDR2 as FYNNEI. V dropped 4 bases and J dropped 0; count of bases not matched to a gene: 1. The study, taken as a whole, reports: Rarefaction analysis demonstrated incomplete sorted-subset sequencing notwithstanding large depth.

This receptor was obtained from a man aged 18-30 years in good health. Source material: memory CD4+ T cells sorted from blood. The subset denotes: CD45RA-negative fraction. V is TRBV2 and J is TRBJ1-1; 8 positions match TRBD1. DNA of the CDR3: TGTGCCAGCAGTGGGGACAGGATGAACACTGAAGCTTTCTTT. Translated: CASSGDRMNTEAFF.